The 24 T cell receptor beta chains below come from one sample, sequenced in a study of CD8 T cells in Susac syndrome. A quantity of roughly 0.5 to 1 ug RNA underwent reverse transcription using random hexamers. TCRdb redid the calling of the immunoSEQ multiplex PCR reads with MiXCR, one entry per CDR3 protein. The sample yields about 200,000 distinct CDR3 sequences, roughly 96% seen once. The sequencing input was CD4+ T cells from PBMCs. Source of these receptors: a human donor with multiple sclerosis.

The chain employs TRBV5-1 and TRBJ2-4, with 10 positions matching TRBD1. The V gene's germline CDR1 is SGHRS and CDR2 YFSETQ. The CDR3 spans 15 residues. V was pared by 3 bases and J by 7 bases, with 7 bases of the junction left unmatched. For the CDR3, the DNA is TGCGCCAGCAGCTACACCGGGACAGGGGCTAACATTCAGTACTTC. Translating it yields CASSYTGTGANIQYF.

This clonotype is a singleton in its sample. The gene calls are TRBV21-1 and TRBJ2-1; the tabulated D call, TRBD2, remains unverified against the DNA. TRBV21-1 is noted as a pseudogene. CDR3 length: 16 amino acids. CDR3 sequence: CASSKVGTSAPNEQFF. CDR3 coding DNA: TGTGCCAGCAGCAAAGTGGGGACTAGCGCCCCCAATGAGCAGTTCTTC.

The rearrangement joins TRBV15 to TRBJ2-2; D unresolved. CDR3 length: 13 amino acids. Looked up from germline, CDR1 is LNHNV and CDR2 is YYDKDF (reference sequence). V was clipped by 5 bases and J by 5 bases, with 9 bases between them. CDR3 in amino acids: CATSERWTGELFF. CDR3 sequence (DNA): TGTGCCACCAGCGAGCGATGGACCGGGGAGCTGTTTTTT. The whole variable domain, filled in from reference TRBV15 and TRBJ2-2, reads DAMVIQNPRYQVTQFGKPVTLSCSQTLNHNVMYWYQQKSSQAPKLLFHYYDKDFNNEADTPDNFQSRRPNTSFCFLDIRSPGLGDTAMYLCATSERWTGELFFGEGSRLTVL.

The J gene is TRBJ2-7, the V gene TRBV7-2; TRBD1 agrees at 7 bases. The CDR3 contains 14 residues. Germline assignment: CDR1 SGHTA and CDR2 FQGNSA. V lost 5 bases, J lost 2 bases, and 6 bases stayed unmatched. Written as DNA, the CDR3 is TGTGCCAGCAGCCGGGGACAGCATACCTACGAGCAGTACTTC. Protein sequence: CASSRGQHTYEQYF.

This chain joins TRBV5-1 and TRBJ2-1, with TRBD2 identical over 11 bases. This CDR3 is 16 amino acids long. CDR1 SGHRS and CDR2 YFSETQ come from the germline V gene. Trimming removed 4 bases from V and 6 bases from J; junction bases left unmatched: 9. CDR3 loop: CASSRDLAGGPNEQFF. In nucleotides, the CDR3 is TGCGCCAGCAGCCGCGACTTAGCGGGAGGGCCCAATGAGCAGTTCTTC. The full variable domain, rest sourced from reference TRBV5-1 and TRBJ2-1, is KAGVTQTPRYLIKTRGQQVTLSCSPISGHRSVSWYQQTPGQGLQFLFEYFSETQRNKGNFPGRFSGRQFSNSRSEMNVSTLELGDSALYLCASSRDLAGGPNEQFFGPGTRLTVL.

This chain joins TRBV24-1 and TRBJ2-1; TRBD2 matches at 9 bases. The CDR3 extends over 16 amino acids. The germline V gene encodes CDR1 KGHDR and CDR2 SFDVKD. The J segment lost 1 base and the V segment lost 7 bases, leaving 7 bases of the junction unmatched. CDR3 bases: TGTGCCACCAGCGATAGCGGGAGTGGGTCCTACAATGAGCAGTTCTTC. Encoded protein: CATSDSGSGSYNEQFF.

The gene calls are TRBV14 and TRBJ2-1; 8 positions match TRBD1. Trimming at V came to 4 bases and at J to 8 bases, leaving 7 bases not matched to a gene. The germline CDR1 and CDR2 sequences are SGHDN and FVKESK. This CDR3 spans 14 amino acids. The DNA for the CDR3 is TGTGCCAGCAGCCTCAGGGGGCGGATCGATGAGCAGTTCTTC. It is translated as CASSLRGRIDEQFF.

The CDR3 spells CASSQDGMRYNEQFF. The CDR3 bases are TGTGCCAGCAGCCAAGACGGCATGAGGTACAATGAGCAGTTCTTC. J is TRBJ2-1 and V is TRBV3-1, with D unclear. The CDR3 is 15 amino acids. Trimming removed 0 bases at V and 4 bases at J, with 10 bases between. CDR1 is LGHDT and CDR2 is YNNKEL in the germline V gene (reference sequence).

V and J are TRBV7-2 and TRBJ2-2; D is ambiguous. The length of the CDR3 is 13 residues. Trimming took off 5 bases at V and 11 bases at J, with 15 bases between the two ends. In germline, CDR1 is SGHTA, CDR2 FQGNSA. The CDR3: CASSPSWGLELFF. Here the CDR3 DNA reads TGTGCCAGCAGCCCTAGTTGGGGTCTTGAGCTGTTTTTT. Complete variable domain (other parts from reference TRBV7-2 and TRBJ2-2): GAGVSQSPSNKVTEKGKDVELRCDPISGHTALYWYRQSLGQGLEFLIYFQGNSAPDKSGLPSDRFSAERTGGSVSTLTIQRTQQEDSAVYLCASSPSWGLELFFGEGSRLTVL.

CDR3 protein: CASSLSSGRWETQYF. The CDR3 nucleotides are TGTGCCAGCAGTTTGTCCAGCGGGCGCTGGGAGACCCAGTACTTC. V is TRBV12-3 or TRBV12-4 and J is TRBJ2-5; possible D gene TRBD2, 6 bases. Deletions cut 3 bases from V and 5 bases from J, with 16 bases between. The CDR3 is 15 amino acids.

J is TRBJ2-3 and V is TRBV25-1, with no clear D. Trimming removed 7 bases from V and 3 bases from J, with 8 bases in between. There are 12 residues in the CDR3. Germline V lookup: CDR1 MGHDK, CDR2 SYGVNS. The CDR3 region is CASTGSTDTQYF. CDR3 nucleotides: TGTGCCAGCACTGGGTCGACAGATACGCAGTATTTT.

The chain has TRBV12-3 or TRBV12-4 and TRBJ2-5; D unresolved. With 6 bases removed from V and 5 bases from J, the gap between germline ends came to 19 bases. The CDR3 is 15 amino acids. CDR3: CASRGGGSMGETQYF. CDR3 nucleotides: TGTGCCAGCAGAGGCGGCGGTTCTATGGGGGAGACCCAGTACTTC.

V usage is TRBV2 and J usage is TRBJ2-3; D is tentatively TRBD1 or TRBD2 (6 bases each). CDR1 and CDR2 (germline): SNHLY, FYNNEI. V lost 2 bases to trimming and J lost 6 bases, with 12 bases between them. This CDR3 has 14 residues. The CDR3 DNA reads as TGTGCCAGCAGTGAAAGGGGGAGGTGGGATACGCAGTATTTT. Its translation: CASSERGRWDTQYF.

The CDR3 nucleotides read TGTGCCAGCAGGACCGGGACAGGAGGGACTGAAGCTTTCTTT. Translating gives CASRTGTGGTEAFF. The V and J genes are TRBV6-6 and TRBJ1-1; TRBD1 aligns across 8 bases. The CDR3 runs to 14 residues. Germline CDR1 reads MNHNY; CDR2 reads SVGAGI (reference sequence). The ends lost 6 bases at V and 5 bases at J; junction bases unmatched: 8.

V gene TRBV7-2 combines with J gene TRBJ2-1; D not certain. This CDR3 comprises 15 residues. The V gene lost 4 bases and the J gene lost 9 bases, with 19 bases spanning the gap. Germline CDR1 is SGHTA and CDR2 is FQGNSA. DNA for the CDR3: TGTGCCAGCAGCTCTGCTAGGAATCGAGTAGGTGAGCAGTTCTTC. Encoded protein: CASSSARNRVGEQFF. Full variable domain (missing parts from reference TRBV7-2 and TRBJ2-1): GAGVSQSPSNKVTEKGKDVELRCDPISGHTALYWYRQSLGQGLEFLIYFQGNSAPDKSGLPSDRFSAERTGGSVSTLTIQRTQQEDSAVYLCASSSARNRVGEQFFGPGTRLTVL.

V and J are TRBV20-1 and TRBJ2-2; D is undetermined. Germline assignment: CDR1 DFQATT and CDR2 SNEGSKA (reference sequence). This CDR3 comprises 13 residues. V was pared by 1 base and J by 8 bases, with 11 bases between. The CDR3, as DNA: TGCAGTGCTAGAGCCCCACGGCCGGGGGAGCTGTTTTTT. As protein: CSARAPRPGELFF.

This rearrangement joins TRBV2 to TRBJ2-7, with D unclear. Trimming removed 5 bases from V and 7 bases from J, with 6 bases in between. The CDR3 runs 10 residues. Germline CDR1 is SNHLY and CDR2 is FYNNEI. Here the CDR3 DNA reads TGTGCCAGCAGTACCGAGGAGCAGTACTTC. Translating gives CASSTEEQYF.

The chain carries TRBV14 and TRBJ2-6, with D perhaps matching TRBD1 (6 bases). The CDR3 is 16 amino acids. V lost 1 base, J lost 9 bases, and 16 bases lay in between. Germline lookup yields CDR1 SGHDN and CDR2 FVKESK. CDR3 loop: CASSQGLGQGYNVLTF. CDR3 in DNA: TGTGCCAGCAGCCAAGGACTGGGGCAGGGGTACAACGTCCTGACTTTC. Drawing the rest from reference TRBV14 and TRBJ2-6, the complete variable domain is EAGVTQFPSHSVIEKGQTVTLRCDPISGHDNLYWYRRVMGKEIKFLLHFVKESKQDESGMPNNRFLAERTGGTYSTLKVQPAELEDSGVYFCASSQGLGQGYNVLTFGAGSRLTVL.

The chain couples TRBV12-3 or TRBV12-4 to TRBJ1-5; the D is unclear. V was pared by 5 bases and J by 1 base, with 9 bases between. This CDR3 has 14 amino acids. The CDR3 reads CASSPRTSNQPQHF. As DNA, the CDR3 is TGTGCCAGCAGTCCGAGAACAAGCAATCAGCCCCAGCATTTT.

This sequence joins TRBV5-1 and TRBJ2-1; D may be TRBD2 (6 bases). Germline-derived CDR1 and CDR2 are SGHRS and YFSETQ. Deletions cut 3 bases from V and 7 bases from J, with 17 bases between. This CDR3 has 15 amino acids. As DNA, the CDR3 is TGCGCCAGCAGCTCAAATAGCGCGGGGTATAATGAGCAGTTCTTC. Translated, it gives CASSSNSAGYNEQFF.

This CDR3 reads CASSQDLGRTGFRGEQFF. CDR3 nucleotides: TGTGCCAGCAGCCAAGATTTGGGTCGGACAGGGTTTAGAGGGGAGCAGTTCTTC. This sequence joins TRBV3-1 and TRBJ2-1; TRBD1 matches 8 bases. CDR3 length: 18 amino acids. The germline CDR1 and CDR2 sequences are LGHDT and YNNKEL (reference sequence). The V segment lost 0 bases and the J segment 10 bases; nucleotides outside the gene matches: 17.

The chain employs TRBV5-1 and TRBJ2-2, with unresolved D. CDR3 length equals 15 residues. V shed 0 bases and J shed 0 bases, with 6 bases lying between them. Germline V gives CDR1 SGHRS, CDR2 YFSETQ. CDR3 amino acids: CASSLGSSNTGELFF. CDR3 nucleotide sequence: TGCGCCAGCAGCTTGGGCAGCTCGAACACCGGGGAGCTGTTTTTT.

The CDR3 bases are TGTGCCACCACCGACTATGGGGACAACACGGCAGATACGCAGTATTTT. Protein product: CATTDYGDNTADTQYF. The chain is built from TRBV15 and TRBJ2-3; possibly TRBD1 for D (6 bases). V lost 7 bases and J 4 bases, leaving 21 bases between the germline ends. This CDR3 has 16 amino acids. Germline lookup yields CDR1 LNHNV and CDR2 YYDKDF (reference sequence).

This chain uses TRBV20-1 with TRBJ2-3, with 11 positions matching TRBD2. Trimming took 5 bases from V and 6 from J; bases not matched to a gene: 13. The CDR3 totals 16 residues. Germline V gene data show CDR1 as DFQATT and CDR2 as SNEGSKA (reference sequence). The CDR3 reads CSAPYRTSGQRDTQYF. The CDR3 nucleotides read TGCAGTGCTCCTTATCGGACTAGCGGGCAGAGGGATACGCAGTATTTT.